One T cell receptor beta chain is described in this entry. The data stem from a study of blood T cell repertoires in COVID-19. Sequencing was performed with immunoSEQ multiplex PCR; in TCRdb, only in-frame clones are kept and a portion is missing. The repertoire holds 90,000 to 120,000 clones, with roughly 80% as singletons. The receptor's source is a human donor in a cohort sampled during active COVID-19. Sequenced: peripheral blood.

The CDR3 sequence: CASSSQGYYTF. CDR3 sequence (DNA): TGTGCCAGCTCGTCACAGGGTTACTACACCTTC. J is TRBJ1-2 and V is TRBV18; tentative D call: TRBD1 (6 bases). V was trimmed by 6 bases and J by 10 bases, leaving 12 bases between them. Germline-derived CDR1 and CDR2 are KGHSH and LQKENI. CDR3 length: 11 amino acids.